This TCR beta chain appears in the sequencing data of a study of T cell repertoires in cytomegalovirus infection. Findings and caveats of the study: In two of eight donors, the top clonotype was HLA-C-restricted CMV-specific.

One entry per CDR3 protein, called by TCRdb with MiXCR from the reads. In the table there are roughly 500,000 distinct CDR3 sequences, approximately 15% of which are singletons. Note on this clonotype: Its antigen is unknown.

This CDR3 region has 15 residues. Germline-derived CDR1 and CDR2 are SQVTM and ANQGSEA. Trimming stripped 4 bases from V and 1 base from J, with 14 bases between. The sequenced sample consisted of CD8+ T cells from PBMCs. This rearrangement joins TRBV29-1 to TRBJ2-1; tentative D call: TRBD2 (5 bases). This sequence was found in a human donor in good health (CMV status not recorded). Some clones in this sample may be carry-over from other donors' samples. Here the CDR3 DNA reads TGCAGCGTTGTAAGCGGTAAATTTTCCTACAATGAGCAGTTCTTC. It is translated as CSVVSGKFSYNEQFF.